Here is one T cell receptor (beta chain) with its context. Its antigen is still unknown. Blood was drawn once from each donor into heparinised tubes. The draws averaged about 110 mL. Each of the sorted populations had a purity greater than 98%. The data stem from a study of beta chain features in type 1 diabetes. Germline V lookup: CDR1 SGHRS, CDR2 YFSETQ. Trimming at V came to 2 bases and at J to 3 bases, leaving 7 bases not matched to a gene. This CDR3 spans 16 amino acids. Whole-study findings and limits: Whether HLA type affects TCRB rearrangement stayed undetermined in the present work.

cDNA synthesis used the whole RNA isolate, giving expressed TCRB sequences. Sequencing of naive, central memory and regulatory T cell samples gave an average of about 3.7 million reads. Measured with immunoSEQ multiplex PCR; TCRdb has only the in-frame clones, and not every one. Of 850,000 to 900,000 clones in the sample, roughly a sixth were seen once. This chain uses TRBV5-1 with TRBJ2-7; 11 bases are a match to TRBD1. Material for sequencing was naive CD4+ T cells from blood. The sequence came from a woman aged 18-29 years in good health. The chain's CDR3 is CASSFTRTGGIYEQYF. The DNA of the CDR3 is TGCGCCAGCAGCTTTACACGGACAGGGGGCATCTACGAGCAGTACTTC.